A single sample gave rise to the 14 T cell receptor beta chains below, sequenced in a study of T cell responses to AZD1222 COVID-19 vaccine (dated by TCRdb to the early 2020s). The method was the immunoSEQ multiplex PCR assay. Held by TCRdb, this immuneACCESS table contains in-frame sequences only and omits some clones. Under half of the omission traces to an unresolved V gene where checked; the cause of the rest is unknown. In all, the sample holds some 150,000 clones, and around 95% of those were seen once. The ten largest clones add up to 1.3% of the sample. The sample's time point label, in plain terms: baseline before first vaccination. Source: peripheral blood, taken on day 0 of AZD1222 vaccination. These receptor sequences come from an adult in good health.

V is TRBV6-5 and J is TRBJ2-5; D tentatively fits TRBD1 or TRBD2 (5 bases each). CDR1 and CDR2 (germline): MNHEY, SVGAGI. This CDR3 is built from 14 residues. V lost 2 bases and J 3 bases, leaving 10 bases between the germline ends. CDR3 sequence: CASSYRQTKETQYF. The CDR3 DNA reads TGTGCCAGCAGTTACCGACAGACTAAAGAGACCCAGTACTTC.

The chain has TRBV3-1 (or the pseudogene TRBV3-2) and TRBJ2-3; either TRBD1 or TRBD2 may supply D (6 bases each). This CDR3 has 15 amino acids. Germline loops: CDR1 LGHDT, CDR2 YNNKEL (reference sequence). Between the trimmed V and J ends, which lost 4 bases and 6 bases, there was a span of 17 bases. The CDR3, as DNA: TGTGCCAGCAGCCTCCGCACGGGGGCGGCGGATACGCAGTATTTT. Protein: CASSLRTGAADTQYF.

The gene calls are TRBV5-6 and TRBJ1-2; perhaps TRBD1 as D (5 bases). Looked up from germline, CDR1 is SGHDT and CDR2 is YYEEEE. The CDR3 is 19 residues long. Deletions cut 4 bases from V and 0 bases from J, with 25 bases between. The CDR3 reads CASSPTAVSRAGANYGYTF. In DNA form, the CDR3 reads TGTGCCAGCAGCCCCACCGCGGTAAGCAGGGCGGGAGCTAACTATGGCTACACCTTC.

CDR3 nucleotides: TGTGCCAGCAGAGACCCTACCTACAATGAGCAGTTCTTC. Protein product: CASRDPTYNEQFF. The chain carries TRBV3-1 (or the pseudogene TRBV3-2) and TRBJ2-1; no clear D gene. There are 13 residues in the CDR3. CDR1 LGHDT and CDR2 YNNKEL come from the germline V gene (reference sequence). V was trimmed by 6 bases and J by 2 bases, leaving 8 bases between them.

This clone was detected once. The chain joins TRBV20-1 to TRBJ1-3; D gene unclear. Trimming removed 5 bases from V and 2 bases from J, with 4 bases in between. The germline gives CDR1 DFQATT, CDR2 SNEGSKA (reference sequence). This CDR3 contains 11 residues. The CDR3 region has the DNA TGCAGTGCTCGTACTGGAAACACCATATATTTT. Encoded protein: CSARTGNTIYF.

The gene calls are TRBV7-6 and TRBJ2-5, with 7 bases lining up with TRBD1. J gave up 3 bases and V 4 bases, and 8 bases lay outside the gene matches. The germline CDR1 and CDR2 sequences are SGHVS and FNYEAQ. The CDR3 spans 15 residues. CDR3 in amino acids: CASSWDSRPEETQYF. The DNA for the CDR3 is TGTGCCAGCAGCTGGGACAGCCGGCCGGAAGAGACCCAGTACTTC.

This clone has just a few counts. This chain joins TRBV4-1 and TRBJ2-1; D not resolved. V was cut by 1 base and J by 8 bases, with 12 bases left in between. CDR1 and CDR2 from the germline V gene are MGHRA and YSYEKL. The CDR3 has 14 residues. Here the CDR3 reads CASSQVASGYEQFF. CDR3 in DNA: TGCGCCAGCAGCCAAGTGGCCTCGGGCTATGAGCAGTTCTTC.

This clone occurred a few times. This chain uses TRBV5-1 with TRBJ2-3, with a possible D match to TRBD1 (5 bases). V gave up 5 bases and J gave up 5 bases, with 6 bases separating them. The CDR3 sequence is 11 residues long. The germline gives CDR1 SGHRS, CDR2 YFSETQ. CDR3 in amino acids: CASRGRDTQYF. The CDR3 coding sequence is TGCGCCAGCAGGGGGCGAGATACGCAGTATTTT.

The chain joins TRBV10-2 to TRBJ2-1; D may be TRBD1 or TRBD2 (6 bases each). Germline CDR1 and CDR2: WSHSY and SAAADI. V lost 0 bases and J lost 4, with 7 bases in between. CDR3 length equals 14 residues. The CDR3 is CASSESGGYNEQFF. The CDR3 DNA follows: TGCGCCAGCAGTGAGTCAGGGGGGTACAATGAGCAGTTCTTC.

The chain is built from TRBV11-3 and TRBJ2-3; D could derive from TRBD1 or TRBD2 (5 bases each). Trimming took off 6 bases at V and 1 base at J, with 14 bases between the two ends. The germline V gene has CDR1 SGHNT and CDR2 YENEEA. CDR3 length: 15 amino acids. CDR3: CASSPTGTRTDTQYF. CDR3 nucleotides: TGTGCCAGCAGTCCCACGGGGACCCGCACAGATACGCAGTATTTT.

The chain uses TRBV4-1 and TRBJ1-4, with D possibly being TRBD1 (5 bases). This CDR3 is 14 amino acids long. Germline V gene lookup returns CDR1 MGHRA and CDR2 YSYEKL. Trimming shortened V by 0 bases and J by 10 bases, and 12 bases separated the two germline ends. CDR3 sequence: CASSQDGGRGKLFF. The CDR3 region has the DNA TGCGCCAGCAGCCAAGATGGGGGTCGGGGAAAACTGTTTTTT.

In its sample, this clone was seen once. This rearrangement joins TRBV12-3 or TRBV12-4 to TRBJ1-2; 7 bases map to TRBD1. CDR3 length: 12 residues. The junction had 2 bases not matched to a gene; V was cut back by 6 bases and J by 4 bases. In nucleotides, the CDR3 is TGTGCCAGCAGCCGGGACAGCTATGGCTACACCTTC. As protein: CASSRDSYGYTF.

This clone has only one observation. The V and J genes are TRBV7-8 and TRBJ1-4; D unclear. V shed 3 bases and J shed 8 bases, with 13 bases lying between them. Per germline, CDR1 SGHVS and CDR2 FQNEAQ. The CDR3 totals 14 residues. CDR3 region: CASSLIPGGEKLFF. The CDR3 region has the DNA TGTGCCAGCAGCTTGATACCGGGAGGCGAAAAACTGTTTTTT.

The rearrangement uses TRBV2 and TRBJ2-3, with D perhaps TRBD2 (5 bases). CDR1 and CDR2 from the germline V gene are SNHLY and FYNNEI. The CDR3 contains 15 residues. Between the trimmed V and J ends, which lost 10 bases and 4 bases, there was a span of 21 bases. The CDR3 reads CATFPGGRASDTQYF. The CDR3 DNA reads as TGTGCCACCTTTCCCGGAGGAAGAGCATCAGATACGCAGTATTTT.